Following are 24 T cell receptor beta chains from one sample sequenced in a study of cytomegalovirus exposure and HLA in healthy donors. PCR was performed using 60 Vbeta and 13 Jbeta primers. TCRdb's copy holds only in-frame clones and misses some; the assay was immunoSEQ multiplex PCR. The table shows 100,000 or so clones, with roughly 80% occurring only once. Sample: PBMCs. These receptors came from a female donor in good health and CMV-seronegative.

This sequence joins TRBV10-1 and TRBJ1-5; TRBD1 matches at 8 bases. This CDR3 has 14 amino acids. Germline lookup yields CDR1 WNHNN and CDR2 SYGVQD (reference sequence). The CDR3 spells CAPSWTGSNQPQHF. CDR3 bases: TGCGCGCCCTCGTGGACAGGGAGTAATCAGCCCCAGCATTTT.

The rearrangement links TRBV9 to TRBJ2-2, with a weak D call TRBD2 (5 bases). V lost 0 bases and J 9 bases, leaving 18 bases between the germline ends. This CDR3 has 16 amino acids. The V gene's germline CDR1 is SGDLS and CDR2 YYNGEE. The CDR3 bases are TGTGCCAGCAGCGTAGACGGGAAACTCGGAACCCGGGAGCTGTTTTTT. The encoded protein is CASSVDGKLGTRELFF.

This clone was recorded only once. This chain connects TRBV15 to TRBJ1-3; D gene unclear. The CDR3 contains 15 residues. Germline lookup yields CDR1 LNHNV and CDR2 YYDKDF (reference sequence). Trimming stripped 0 bases from V and 2 bases from J, with 8 bases between. The CDR3 DNA reads as TGTGCCACCAGCAGAGATCGATCTACTGGAAACACCATATATTTT. Translated: CATSRDRSTGNTIYF.

This clone has a handful of counts. The chain has TRBV5-6 and TRBJ1-5; 9 nucleotides align to TRBD1. There are 14 residues in the CDR3. With 3 bases clipped from V and 5 bases from J, the junction kept 3 bases outside the gene matches. CDR1 is SGHDT and CDR2 is YYEEEE in the germline V gene. The CDR3 region is CASSSDRGDQPQHF. CDR3 nucleotide sequence: TGTGCCAGCAGCTCCGACAGGGGGGATCAGCCCCAGCATTTT.

This clone was found once. CDR3 DNA sequence: TGCGCCAGCAGTGAGTCGCTCCGGACAGGGAGGGATCACTACGAGCAGTACTTC. Translating it yields CASSESLRTGRDHYEQYF. The rearrangement uses TRBV10-2 and TRBJ2-7; TRBD1 is a possible D gene (8 bases). The germline V gene has CDR1 WSHSY and CDR2 SAAADI. CDR3 size: 18 residues. Trimming cost V 0 bases and J 3 bases, with 21 bases left between them.

The chain carries TRBV30 and TRBJ2-3; TRBD2 might be the D (7 bases). The CDR3 has 15 amino acids. Trimming pared 1 base from V and 0 bases from J, leaving 11 bases between. Looked up from germline, CDR1 is GTSNPN and CDR2 is SVGIG (reference sequence). The CDR3 DNA sequence: TGTGCCTGGAGTGGCGGGGGCCTTAGCACAGATACGCAGTATTTT. Translating gives CAWSGGGLSTDTQYF. Full variable domain (outside the CDR3, taken from reference TRBV30 and TRBJ2-3): SQTIHQWPATLVQPVGSPLSLECTVEGTSNPNLYWYRQAAGRGLQLLFYSVGIGQISSEVPQNLSASRPQDRQFILSSKKLLLSDSGFYLCAWSGGGLSTDTQYFGPGTRLTVL.

Comments on this clone: Its ends do not fully match the called genes, so a read error is possible. This rearrangement joins TRBV11-2 to TRBJ1-6; 8 nucleotides match TRBD1. This CDR3 has 16 amino acids. Germline V lookup: CDR1 SGHAT, CDR2 FQNNGV. The CDR3 region has the DNA TGTGCCAGCAGTTCTAGGACAGGGAGGTATAATTCACTCCTCCACTTT. Its protein is CASSSRTGRYNSLLHF.

The V and J genes are TRBV9 and TRBJ1-1; TRBD1 agrees at 8 bases. The CDR3 loop spans 14 amino acids. Germline loops: CDR1 SGDLS, CDR2 YYNGEE. Trimming removed 4 bases from V and 4 bases from J; junction bases left unmatched: 6. The CDR3: CASSSGQATTEAFF. In nucleotides, the CDR3 is TGTGCCAGCAGCTCGGGACAGGCCACCACTGAAGCTTTCTTT.

The CDR3 DNA sequence: TGTGCCCTAAGACAGGGCGGGAACACCGGGGAGCTGTTTTTT. It encodes CALRQGGNTGELFF. This sequence joins TRBV5-4 and TRBJ2-2, with 7 nucleotides matching TRBD1. Germline V gene sequence: CDR1 SGHNT, CDR2 YYREEE (reference sequence). This CDR3 contains 14 residues. Trimming took 10 bases from V and 1 from J; bases not matched to a gene: 7.

There are a few counts of this clone. This rearrangement joins TRBV6-5 to TRBJ1-1, with a weak D call TRBD1 (5 bases). This CDR3 is built from 13 residues. V gave up 8 bases and J gave up 3 bases, with 13 bases separating them. Germline loops: CDR1 MNHEY, CDR2 SVGAGI. CDR3 coding DNA: TGTGCCAGCTCACTCCAGGGTCACACTGAAGCTTTCTTT. Translated, it gives CASSLQGHTEAFF.

This clone has a single count. In the same sample, other DNA sequences code for this CDR3. The CDR3 nucleotides are TGTGCCAGCAGCCCGGACAGGGGGCCTTACAATGAGCAGTTCTTC. This gives the protein CASSPDRGPYNEQFF. The chain uses TRBV7-2 and TRBJ2-1, with 11 positions matching TRBD1. Germline CDR1 is SGHTA and CDR2 is FQGNSA. This CDR3 spans 15 amino acids. The junction had 4 bases not matched to a gene; V was cut back by 5 bases and J by 4 bases.

This clone has only a few counts. This chain connects TRBV4-1 to TRBJ1-1; unclear D gene. The germline V and J ends were trimmed by 3 bases and 11 bases, with 10 bases remaining between them. CDR3 length: 11 amino acids. The germline CDR1 and CDR2 sequences are MGHRA and YSYEKL. The CDR3: CASSHGRRAFF. As DNA, the CDR3 is TGCGCCAGCAGCCACGGGAGGAGGGCTTTCTTT.

The chain links TRBV25-1 to TRBJ1-6; D call uncertain. Germline CDR1 MGHDK, CDR2 SYGVNS. CDR3 length: 12 residues. The ends were cut back, 3 bases at V and 9 bases at J, with 6 bases in the middle. The CDR3 spells CASSESSSPLHF. CDR3 coding DNA: TGTGCCAGCAGTGAGTCTTCTTCACCCCTCCACTTT.

In its sample, this clone was seen once. The chain has TRBV29-1 and TRBJ2-6, with D perhaps matching TRBD1 (5 bases). V lost 5 bases and J lost 0, with 11 bases in between. Germline V CDR1 and CDR2: SQVTM, ANQGSEA. The CDR3 loop spans 15 amino acids. The CDR3 region is CSVTMTVSGANVLTF. Here the CDR3 DNA reads TGCAGCGTTACCATGACAGTCTCTGGGGCCAACGTCCTGACTTTC.

The chain is built from TRBV18 and TRBJ1-6, with a possible D match to TRBD1 (6 bases). Trimming removed 1 base at V and 7 bases at J, with 11 bases between. Germline CDR1 KGHSH, CDR2 LQKENI. This CDR3 spans 15 amino acids. CDR3: CASSPLPGVNSPLHF. CDR3 bases: TGTGCCAGCTCACCACTCCCAGGGGTAAATTCACCCCTCCACTTT.

The chain couples TRBV5-8 to TRBJ1-5; weak D call: TRBD1 (6 bases). The germline CDR1 and CDR2 sequences are SGHTS and YDEGEE. The CDR3 length is 13 residues. Trimming left V 4 bases short and J 9 bases short, with 14 bases between. The CDR3 is CASSADRTGPQHF. CDR3 sequence (DNA): TGTGCCAGCAGCGCTGACAGGACTGGGCCCCAGCATTTT.

This clone has just a few counts. The chain couples TRBV6-6 to TRBJ2-7; 12 bases align to TRBD2. The CDR3 has 16 amino acids. Trimming cost V 0 bases and J 1 base; bases outside gene matches: 1. The germline V gene encodes CDR1 MNHNY and CDR2 SVGAGI (reference sequence). The CDR3 DNA sequence: TGTGCCAGCAGTTACTCTCTAGCGGGGGGGTCCTACGAGCAGTACTTC. Its translation is CASSYSLAGGSYEQYF.

The V gene is TRBV29-1, the J gene TRBJ2-1; 10 nucleotides match TRBD2. This CDR3 is 14 amino acids long. CDR1 and CDR2 from the germline V gene are SQVTM and ANQGSEA. V shed 5 bases, J shed 9 bases, and the junction held 10 bases outside the gene matches. Here the CDR3 reads CSVKAGGPFGEQFF. As DNA, the CDR3 is TGCAGCGTTAAAGCGGGGGGGCCGTTTGGTGAGCAGTTCTTC.

The chain links TRBV4-3 to TRBJ2-1; maybe TRBD1 (6 bases). This CDR3 has 14 residues. From germline, CDR1 is LGHNA and CDR2 YSLEER. V lost 1 base and J 8 bases, leaving 12 bases between the germline ends. CDR3 amino acids: CASSQGLQGYEQFF. Written as DNA, the CDR3 is TGCGCCAGCAGCCAAGGGCTACAGGGTTATGAGCAGTTCTTC.

The chain couples TRBV12-2 to TRBJ2-5; the D call in the table, TRBD2, was not verified against the DNA. TRBV12-2 constitutes a pseudogene. This CDR3 is built from 16 residues. The CDR3 coding sequence is TGTGCAAGTCGCCTCGTTGGGGGGGCCTCCCAAGAGACCCAGTACTTC. Translated, it gives CASRLVGGASQETQYF.

This clone was recorded only once. The gene calls are TRBV7-9 and TRBJ2-5; possible D gene TRBD1, 6 bases. With the DNA end fitting TRBJ2-7 better, the J assignment may be wrong. CDR1 is SEHNR, CDR2 FQNEAQ, per germline (reference sequence). The CDR3 totals 16 residues. The CDR3 sequence is CASSSPGQGSSYEQYF. Written as DNA, the CDR3 is TGTGCCAGCAGCTCCCCCGGGCAGGGGAGCTCCTACGAGCAGTACTTC.

This rearrangement joins TRBV5-1 to TRBJ2-7; D may be TRBD1 (5 bases). The germline gives CDR1 SGHRS, CDR2 YFSETQ. This CDR3 contains 17 residues. The germline V and J ends were trimmed by 1 base and 2 bases, with 19 bases remaining between them. The CDR3 nucleotides read TGCGCCAGCAGCTTGTGGCAGGGTAAAGGAACCCCCTACGAGCAGTACTTC. This gives the protein CASSLWQGKGTPYEQYF.

This rearrangement joins TRBV6-1 to TRBJ2-2; 7 nucleotides align to TRBD1. CDR1 MNHNS and CDR2 SASEGT come from the germline V gene. The V gene end was trimmed by 8 bases and the J gene end by 7 bases; junction bases not matched to a gene: 13. This CDR3 spans 15 amino acids. CDR3 coding DNA: TGTGCCAGCCCGACCGAGACAGGGTCTATCGGGGAGCTGTTTTTT. This sequence encodes CASPTETGSIGELFF.

Regarding this clone: The junction departs from the called germline gene at one end, perhaps through a read error. The chain is built from TRBV11-2 and TRBJ1-2; a possible D gene is TRBD1 (6 bases). The CDR3 length is 12 residues. Germline-derived CDR1 and CDR2 are SGHAT and FQNNGV. The CDR3 coding sequence is TGTGCCAGCAGCTTAGGTGGAGACTACAGGGAATTC. It specifies CASSLGGDYREF.